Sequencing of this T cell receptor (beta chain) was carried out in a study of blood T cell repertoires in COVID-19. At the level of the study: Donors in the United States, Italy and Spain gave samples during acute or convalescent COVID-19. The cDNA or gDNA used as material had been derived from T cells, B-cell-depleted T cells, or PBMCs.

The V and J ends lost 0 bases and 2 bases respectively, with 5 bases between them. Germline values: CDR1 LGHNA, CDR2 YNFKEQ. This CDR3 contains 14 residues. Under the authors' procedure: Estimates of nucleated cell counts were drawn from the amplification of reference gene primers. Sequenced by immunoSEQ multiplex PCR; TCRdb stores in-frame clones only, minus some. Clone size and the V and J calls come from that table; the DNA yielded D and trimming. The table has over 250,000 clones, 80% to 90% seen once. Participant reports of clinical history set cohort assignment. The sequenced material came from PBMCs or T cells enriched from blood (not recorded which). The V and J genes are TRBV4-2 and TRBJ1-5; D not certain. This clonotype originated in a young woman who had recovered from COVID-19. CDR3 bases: TGTGCCAGCAGCCAAGATCATGGCAATCAGCCCCAGCATTTT. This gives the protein CASSQDHGNQPQHF.